The clone carrying this T cell receptor beta chain was seen ten or more times. Antigen unknown. The data were taken from a study of identical twins. Study conclusions and caveats: Memory repertoires lacked the insertion deficit that abundant cord blood beta clonotypes showed. Sharing of beta out-of-frame sequences by twins showed a weaker excess. Conclusions came from cross-sectional statistical analysis, not from following the same donors.

Using its own MiXCR run on the 5' RACE reads, TCRdb lists one record per CDR3 protein. Here the sample spans some 560,000 distinct CDR3 sequences, around a tenth being singletons. Losses at the gene ends were 3 bases for V and 2 bases for J; bases not matched to a gene: 2. This CDR3 contains 15 residues. Germline CDR1 and CDR2: ENHRY and SYGVKD. Every one of the donors was a healthy Caucasian. These data were also filed under a second study, of yellow fever vaccine responses in identical twins.

The clonotype originates from a woman between 18 and 29 years old in good health. Sequencing was performed on PBMCs. The V gene is TRBV10-3, the J gene TRBJ2-7, with 12 positions matching TRBD1. The CDR3 DNA follows: TGTGCCATCAGTGAAGGGACAGGGGGCCCCTACGAGCAGTACTTC. Amino acid sequence: CAISEGTGGPYEQYF.